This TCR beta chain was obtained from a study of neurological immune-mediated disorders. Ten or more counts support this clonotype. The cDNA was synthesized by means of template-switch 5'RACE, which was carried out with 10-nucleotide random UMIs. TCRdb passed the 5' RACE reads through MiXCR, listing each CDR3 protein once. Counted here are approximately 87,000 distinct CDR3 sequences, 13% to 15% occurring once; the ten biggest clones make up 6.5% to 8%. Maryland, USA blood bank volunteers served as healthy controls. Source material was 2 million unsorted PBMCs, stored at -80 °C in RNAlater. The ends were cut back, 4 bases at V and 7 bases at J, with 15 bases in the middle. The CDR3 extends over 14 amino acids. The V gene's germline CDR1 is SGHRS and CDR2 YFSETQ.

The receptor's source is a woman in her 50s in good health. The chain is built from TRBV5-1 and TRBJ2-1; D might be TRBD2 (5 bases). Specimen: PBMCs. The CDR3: CASSRGADVNEQFF. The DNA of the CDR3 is TGCGCCAGCAGCCGGGGAGCGGATGTAAATGAGCAGTTCTTC.